This TCR beta chain comes out of a study of identical twins. In TCRdb, the 5' RACE reads were re-called with MiXCR into one record per CDR3 protein. Found here are around 480,000 distinct CDR3 sequences, approximately 14% of them singletons; the top ten hold approximately 1%. Study outcomes and limitations: While abundant cord blood beta clonotypes carried fewer insertions, memory repertoires showed no such pattern. It was cross-sectional statistical analysis, not following the same donors, that the conclusions relied on. Among beta out-of-frame sequences, excess sharing between twins appeared weaker.

There are many counts of this clonotype. The target antigen is unknown. The data were also submitted as part of a second study, on yellow fever vaccine responses in identical twins. That study reports: Twins' vaccine T cell responses were reported to seem partly convergent and partly personalized.

The sample was CD4+ T cells sorted from blood. The origin of this receptor is a woman under 30 in good health.

For the CDR3, the DNA is TGTGCCAGCCGTCCAGCGGGGCAGTCCTACAATGAGCAGTTCTTC. Residues: CASRPAGQSYNEQFF. The chain joins TRBV25-1 to TRBJ2-1; 7 bases are shared with TRBD2. With V trimmed by 8 bases and J by 1 base, 8 bases remained unmatched. From germline, CDR1 is MGHDK and CDR2 SYGVNS. CDR3 size: 15 residues.